Shown below are 29 T cell receptor beta chains from a single sample sequenced in a study of molecular identifiers for immune sequencing clone quantification. TCRdb called the PCR reads again in MiXCR, with one record for every CDR3 protein. The table records some 320,000 distinct CDR3 sequences, 24% of them present only once. Sequencing used naive CD8+ T cells from blood, with Jurkat cell RNA spiked in. Documented subset: FACS-sorted CD8+CD4-CCR7+CD45RA+ naive T cells. These receptors all stem from a human donor in good health. Some libraries in this study had Jurkat cell RNA spiked in.

This clonotype was seen at least ten times. This sequence joins TRBV29-1 and TRBJ1-1, with D maybe TRBD1 (5 bases). This CDR3 contains 13 residues. Between the trimmed V and J ends, which lost 7 bases and 1 base, there was a span of 13 bases. The germline gives CDR1 SQVTM, CDR2 ANQGSEA. This CDR3 reads CSAQGGQNTEAFF. The CDR3 DNA follows: TGCAGCGCCCAAGGCGGACAGAACACTGAAGCTTTCTTT. Supplemented by reference TRBV29-1 and TRBJ1-1, the full variable domain reads SAVISQKPSRDICQRGTSLTIQCQVDSQVTMMFWYRQQPGQSLTLIATANQGSEATYESGFVIDKFPISRPNLTFSTLTVSNMSPEDSSIYLCSAQGGQNTEAFFGQGTRLTVV.

The chain combines TRBV19 with TRBJ2-7, with D possibly TRBD2 on 5 matching bases. The CDR3 totals 13 residues. The ends were cut back, 1 base at V and 3 bases at J, with 7 bases in the middle. Germline loops: CDR1 LNHDA, CDR2 SQIVND (reference sequence). CDR3 DNA: TGTGCCAGTAGTATAGGGGGAGACTACGAGCAGTACTTC. It yields the protein CASSIGGDYEQYF.

The V gene is TRBV6-2 or TRBV6-3, the J gene TRBJ2-7; D is unclear. The germline V gene has CDR1 MNHEY and CDR2 SVGEGT. The CDR3 has 12 amino acids. Here the CDR3 DNA reads TGTGCCAGCAGTTACCCCCTCGGCTCCTACGTGGTC. Translated: CASSYPLGSYVV.

Turning to this clonotype: Being one base from a much bigger clone, this may be a read error. The V gene is TRBV7-9, the J gene TRBJ2-7; D unclear. CDR3 size: 11 residues. The germline V gene encodes CDR1 SEHNR and CDR2 FQNEAQ (reference sequence). In nucleotides, the CDR3 is TGTGCCGGCAGCTTAGTTGGGGAGCAGTACTTC. It encodes CAGSLVGEQYF.

The CDR3 DNA follows: TGCGCCAGCAGCCAACGCCTAGGGGGGGGCCCTGACCAAGAGACCCAGTACTTC. It codes for CASSQRLGGGPDQETQYF. The J gene is TRBJ2-5, the V gene TRBV4-3, with a tentative D call TRBD2 (7 bases). Germline V gene sequence: CDR1 LGHNA, CDR2 YSLEER. The CDR3 length is 18 residues. Trimming removed 2 bases at V and 0 bases at J, with 19 bases between.

V usage is TRBV27 and J usage is TRBJ2-2; 15 nucleotides align to TRBD2. V lost 1 base and J lost 5; bases outside the gene matches: 5. Germline loops: CDR1 MNHEY, CDR2 SMNVEV (reference sequence). The CDR3 is 18 amino acids. Here the CDR3 reads CASSLLGLAGGGTGELFF. The CDR3 coding sequence is TGTGCCAGCAGTTTATTGGGACTAGCGGGAGGTGGGACCGGGGAGCTGTTTTTT.

The chain recombines TRBV28 with TRBJ2-7, with 8 bases matching TRBD1. This CDR3 has 15 residues. The V gene's germline CDR1 is MDHEN and CDR2 SYDVKM. Trimming at V came to 3 bases and at J to 3 bases, leaving 7 bases not matched to a gene. The chain's CDR3 is CASSFRGPRIYEQYF. CDR3 nucleotide sequence: TGTGCCAGCAGTTTCAGGGGGCCGAGAATCTACGAGCAGTACTTC.

With regard to this clonotype: This clone may be a read error of a much larger clone one base away. The rearrangement joins TRBV7-6 to TRBJ1-1; D is unclear. Germline CDR1 and CDR2: SGHVS and FNYEAQ. The CDR3 loop spans 13 amino acids. The CDR3 nucleotides are TGTGCCGGCAGCCCCGGACCGATCACTGAAGCTTTCTTT. Protein sequence: CAGSPGPITEAFF.

Regarding this clonotype: In this CDR3 the conserved last residue, phenylalanine or tryptophan, is missing, so a read error is likely. The chain employs TRBV19 and TRBJ2-3; 8 positions match TRBD2. Germline trimming cut 2 bases from V and 3 bases from J; bases unmatched to any gene: 7. Germline values: CDR1 LNHDA, CDR2 SQIVND (reference sequence). This CDR3 spans 16 amino acids. CDR3 nucleotide sequence: TGTGCCAGTAGTATATCGCCGGCGGGAGGTACAGATACGCAGTATATT. Translated: CASSISPAGGTDTQYI.

The sample holds one count of this clonotype. Mismatch with germline at one junction end may stem from a read error. This sequence joins TRBV30 and TRBJ2-7; TRBD1 matches 9 bases. The CDR3 is 13 amino acids. Germline lookup yields CDR1 GTSNPN and CDR2 SVGIG (reference sequence). The CDR3 nucleotides read TGTGCCTGGGGACAGGGGTACTCCTACGAGCAGCACTTC. Protein product: CAWGQGYSYEQHF.

V and J are TRBV27 and TRBJ2-5; TRBD2 is a possible D gene (6 bases). Germline V lookup: CDR1 MNHEY, CDR2 SMNVEV (reference sequence). V lost 0 bases, J lost 4 bases, and 9 bases lay in between. CDR3 size: 14 residues. In DNA, the CDR3 is TGTGCCAGCAGTTTATCGGCGCGGGGAGAGACCCAGTACTTC. This translates into CASSLSARGETQYF.

Details on this clonotype: The junction does not match germline at one end; this may be a read error. This rearrangement joins TRBV29-1 to TRBJ1-1, with D maybe TRBD1 (5 bases). Germline CDR1 and CDR2: SQVTM and ANQGSEA. The CDR3 consists of 12 residues. This CDR3 is CSVDGGYTGAFF. The CDR3, as DNA: TGCAGCGTTGACGGGGGTTACACTGGAGCTTTCTTT. Drawing the rest from reference TRBV29-1 and TRBJ1-1, the complete variable domain is SAVISQKPSRDICQRGTSLTIQCQVDSQVTMMFWYRQQPGQSLTLIATANQGSEATYESGFVIDKFPISRPNLTFSTLTVSNMSPEDSSIYLCSVDGGYTGAFFGQGTRLTVV.

This clonotype appeared a few times. The chain joins TRBV4-1 to TRBJ1-6, with D unresolved. The CDR3 sequence is 12 residues long. The V end lost 1 base, the J end lost 9 bases, and 4 bases lay between the germline ends. CDR1 is MGHRA and CDR2 is YSYEKL in the germline V gene. As DNA, the CDR3 is TGCGCCAGCAGCCAAGGACGTTCACCCCTCCACTTT. Amino acid sequence: CASSQGRSPLHF.

This clonotype has a count of ten or more. The CDR3 DNA is TGTGCCAGCAGTTACGCCCGTCAGCCCCAGCATTTT. It yields the protein CASSYARQPQHF. The chain has TRBV6-2 or TRBV6-3 and TRBJ1-5; D is undetermined. Germline V gene data show CDR1 as MNHEY and CDR2 as SVGEGT. Deletions cut 2 bases from V and 6 bases from J, with 5 bases between. The CDR3 sequence is 12 residues long.

This chain links TRBV3-2 with TRBJ2-7. TRBV3-2 is a listed pseudogene. The CDR3 is 12 amino acids. The CDR3 DNA is TGTGCCAGCAGACCAACAGGCTACGAGCAGTACTTC. It codes for CASRPTGYEQYF.

V gene TRBV29-1 combines with J gene TRBJ1-5; 7 bases map to TRBD1. With 5 bases clipped from V and 9 bases from J, the junction kept 16 bases outside the gene matches. This CDR3 comprises 15 residues. The germline V gene encodes CDR1 SQVTM and CDR2 ANQGSEA. This CDR3 reads CSVLTTGTDRRPQHF. The DNA for the CDR3 is TGCAGCGTTCTTACCACCGGGACAGATCGAAGGCCCCAGCATTTT.

This clonotype appeared many times. J is TRBJ1-1 and V is TRBV7-2, with TRBD1 as a possible D gene (6 bases). The length of the CDR3 is 15 residues. Germline V gene sequence: CDR1 SGHTA, CDR2 FQGNSA. The V and J ends lost 1 base and 7 bases respectively, with 16 bases between them. The CDR3 DNA is TGTGCCAGCAGCTTAGGGGTCCGACAGGTGGATGAAGCTTTCTTT. Protein sequence: CASSLGVRQVDEAFF.

This clonotype has only a few counts. CDR3: CASSLVASWVPGELFF. The CDR3 DNA reads as TGTGCCAGCAGCTTAGTTGCTAGCTGGGTGCCCGGGGAGCTGTTTTTT. The rearrangement links TRBV7-9 to TRBJ2-2; D might be TRBD2 (5 bases). V was trimmed by 1 base and J by 6 bases, leaving 15 bases between them. CDR1 is SEHNR and CDR2 is FQNEAQ in the germline V gene (reference sequence). The CDR3 length is 16 residues.

This rearrangement joins TRBV12-3 or TRBV12-4 to TRBJ2-3; D gene ambiguous. Trimming removed 5 bases from V and 0 bases from J, with 15 bases in between. There are 16 residues in the CDR3. CDR3 sequence reads: CASSMLGLSSTDTQYF. CDR3 nucleotide sequence: TGTGCCAGCAGTATGCTTGGGCTTTCTAGCACAGATACGCAGTATTTT.

This clonotype was counted a few times. The V call is TRBV7-6, the J call TRBJ2-3; 9 bases are a match to TRBD2. Germline V gives CDR1 SGHVS, CDR2 FNYEAQ. The CDR3 length is 16 residues. V gave up 5 bases and J gave up 3 bases; unmatched junction bases: 9. CDR3 in DNA: TGTGCCAGCAGCATAGGACTAGCGCTGGGTACAGATACGCAGTATTTT. It yields the protein CASSIGLALGTDTQYF.

This clonotype was detected many times. The chain couples TRBV7-2 to TRBJ2-3; unclear D gene. In germline, CDR1 is SGHTA, CDR2 FQGNSA. This CDR3 is built from 13 residues. V lost 2 bases to trimming and J lost 5 bases, with 8 bases between them. CDR3 DNA: TGTGCCAGCAGCTTATATGGCGGAGATACGCAGTATTTT. Residues: CASSLYGGDTQYF.

V is TRBV12-3 or TRBV12-4 and J is TRBJ1-1; D remains unclear. This CDR3 has 12 amino acids. Deletions cut 1 base from V and 6 bases from J, with 6 bases between. This CDR3 reads CASSLVDPEAFF. The CDR3 nucleotides read TGTGCCAGCAGTTTAGTAGATCCTGAAGCTTTCTTT.

For this clonotype: A much larger clonotype is one base distant, so this may be a read error. The V and J genes are TRBV5-3 and TRBJ2-2, with D unclear. TRBV5-3 is annotated as an ORF whose role is uncertain. The CDR3 is 17 amino acids. The CDR3 loop reads CASSYGRSLLNTGELFF. The CDR3 bases are TGTGCCAGCAGCTATGGACGGAGCTTACTGAACACCGGGGAGCTGTTTTTT.

In its sample, this clonotype was seen a few times. The chain is built from TRBV27 and TRBJ1-5; TRBD1 agrees at 8 bases. J was trimmed by 6 bases and V by 5 bases; bases with no gene match: 9. This CDR3 contains 15 residues. Looked up from germline, CDR1 is MNHEY and CDR2 is SMNVEV (reference sequence). The CDR3: CASSPIGQGSQPQHF. Here the CDR3 DNA reads TGTGCCAGCAGTCCCATCGGACAGGGTAGTCAGCCCCAGCATTTT.

CDR3 residues: CASSPGTGGTNTEAFF. The CDR3 nucleotides are TGTGCCAGCTCTCCCGGGACAGGGGGCACGAACACTGAAGCTTTCTTT. The V call is TRBV19, the J call TRBJ1-1, with 12 bases lining up with TRBD1. This CDR3 contains 16 residues. In germline, CDR1 is LNHDA, CDR2 SQIVND (reference sequence). Trimming cost V 9 bases and J 1 base; bases outside gene matches: 9.

This sequence joins TRBV27 and TRBJ1-5, with D unclear. The CDR3 sequence is 15 residues long. The V gene lost 0 bases and the J gene lost 2 bases, with 8 bases spanning the gap. CDR1 and CDR2 from the germline V gene are MNHEY and SMNVEV (reference sequence). The CDR3, as DNA: TGTGCCAGCAGTTTATCGAGTCGGGGCAATCAGCCCCAGCATTTT. It specifies CASSLSSRGNQPQHF.

Comment on this clonotype: This sequence may be a read error, since a much larger clone differs from it by one base. This rearrangement joins TRBV7-6 to TRBJ2-3; the D gene is possibly TRBD2 (5 bases). Trimming pared 4 bases from V and 1 base from J, leaving 15 bases between. Germline V lookup: CDR1 SGHVS, CDR2 FNYEAQ. CDR3 length: 16 amino acids. The CDR3 DNA reads as TGTGCCAGCAGCTCGCCCACTGCGGGTGGCACAGATACGCAGTATTTT. Its protein product is CASSSPTAGGTDTQYF.

At least ten counts were recorded for this clonotype. The chain has TRBV27 and TRBJ2-6; the D is unclear. From germline, CDR1 is MNHEY and CDR2 SMNVEV (reference sequence). The CDR3 extends over 14 amino acids. Trimming took 5 bases from V and 0 from J, leaving 5 bases between them. The CDR3 sequence: CASSPYSGANVLTF. The CDR3 nucleotides are TGTGCCAGCAGTCCCTACTCTGGGGCCAACGTCCTGACTTTC.

Remarks on this clonotype: Possible read error: a much larger clone is one base away. Lacking the conserved final phenylalanine or tryptophan, this CDR3 likely reflects a read error. The V and J genes are TRBV6-1 and TRBJ2-7; D remains unclear. Germline CDR1 is MNHNS and CDR2 is SASEGT. The CDR3 runs 12 residues. V lost 4 bases to trimming and J lost 6 bases, with 10 bases between them. This chain's CDR3 is CASSAYFGEQYL. CDR3 in DNA: TGTGCCAGCAGTGCTTACTTCGGCGAGCAGTACCTC.